The 15 T cell receptor beta chains given below trace back to one sample, sequenced in a study of blood T cell repertoires in COVID-19. Profiling relied on immunoSEQ multiplex PCR, and the TCRdb table lists in-frame clones only, not all of them. The sample has more than 110,000 clones, approximately 84% seen once; the top ten hold roughly 8%. The sample consisted of peripheral blood. These receptor sequences come from a human donor in a cohort sampled during active COVID-19.

J is TRBJ1-2 and V is TRBV27; D perhaps matches TRBD1 (5 bases). The germline CDR1 and CDR2 sequences are MNHEY and SMNVEV (reference sequence). This CDR3 is built from 15 residues. Between the trimmed V and J ends, which lost 0 bases and 7 bases, there was a span of 15 bases. The CDR3 region is CASSLSWQVGGGYTF. In nucleotides, the CDR3 is TGTGCCAGCAGTTTATCTTGGCAGGTCGGGGGTGGCTACACCTTC.

The chain couples TRBV11-2 to TRBJ1-3, with D unclear. This CDR3 spans 16 amino acids. Germline V gene sequence: CDR1 SGHAT, CDR2 FQNNGV. Trimming shortened V by 0 bases and J by 0 bases, and 9 bases separated the two germline ends. CDR3 nucleotide sequence: TGTGCCAGCAGCTTAGAGGTGGCAATCTCTGGAAACACCATATATTTT. Residues: CASSLEVAISGNTIYF. Filled out from reference TRBV11-2 and TRBJ1-3, the complete variable domain reads EAGVAQSPRYKIIEKRQSVAFWCNPISGHATLYWYQQILGQGPKLLIQFQNNGVVDDSQLPKDRFSAERLKGVDSTLKIQPAKLEDSAVYLCASSLEVAISGNTIYFGEGSWLTVV.

The J gene is TRBJ2-5, the V gene TRBV5-6, with 7 nucleotides matching TRBD1. The CDR3 covers 14 residues. V lost 2 bases to trimming and J lost 2 bases; unmatched junction nucleotides: 3. The V gene's germline CDR1 is SGHDT and CDR2 YYEEEE. The CDR3 sequence is CASSFLQGQETQYF. DNA of the CDR3: TGTGCCAGCAGCTTTCTACAGGGGCAAGAGACCCAGTACTTC.

The chain employs TRBV10-3 and TRBJ2-7, with D perhaps matching TRBD1 (5 bases). CDR3 size: 15 residues. V dropped 3 bases and J dropped 6 bases, with 18 bases sitting between them. Per germline, CDR1 ENHRY and CDR2 SYGVKD. For the CDR3, the DNA is TGTGCCATCAGTGAAATGGCACACAACCAGGGCGAGCAGTACTTC. As protein: CAISEMAHNQGEQYF.

The chain combines TRBV3-1 (or the pseudogene TRBV3-2) with TRBJ2-5; 8 nucleotides align to TRBD1. CDR1 is LGHDT, CDR2 YNNKEL, per germline (reference sequence). V shed 0 bases, J shed 9 bases, and the junction held 3 bases outside the gene matches. The CDR3 has 13 residues. CDR3 bases: TGTGCCAGCAGCCAAGACAGGGGGCGGGCCCAGTACTTC. Its translation is CASSQDRGRAQYF.

J is TRBJ2-3 and V is TRBV19, with D possibly matching TRBD1 (5 bases). Trimming took off 5 bases at V and 4 bases at J, with 13 bases between the two ends. The CDR3 runs to 14 residues. The germline gives CDR1 LNHDA, CDR2 SQIVND (reference sequence). This CDR3 is CASSPVGAADTQYF. Written as DNA, the CDR3 is TGTGCCAGTAGTCCAGTTGGGGCCGCAGATACGCAGTATTTT.

In this sample, this clone turned up once. CDR3 bases: TGTGCCATCAGAGCCGGGGGAGCAACTAATGAAAAACTGTTTTTT. Amino acid sequence: CAIRAGGATNEKLFF. The gene calls are TRBV10-3 and TRBJ1-4; a possible D gene is TRBD1 (5 bases). The V and J ends lost 6 bases and 0 bases respectively, with 11 bases between them. Germline CDR1 and CDR2: ENHRY and SYGVKD. The CDR3 extends over 15 amino acids.

The chain joins TRBV5-6 to TRBJ2-7; TRBD2 agrees at 11 bases. The CDR3 runs to 15 residues. V was clipped by 3 bases and J by 3 bases; unmatched bases: 5. The germline V gene has CDR1 SGHDT and CDR2 YYEEEE. CDR3 DNA sequence: TGTGCCAGCAGCTCGGGACTAGCGGAGAGCTACGAGCAGTACTTC. Translation gives CASSSGLAESYEQYF.

V gene TRBV6-5 combines with J gene TRBJ1-2, with a tentative D call TRBD1 (5 bases). V was cut by 5 bases and J by 5 bases, with 12 bases left in between. The CDR3 is made up of 13 amino acids. Germline V CDR1 and CDR2: MNHEY, SVGAGI. This CDR3 is CASSPGRAYGYTF. The CDR3 DNA follows: TGTGCCAGCAGTCCTGGCAGGGCATATGGCTACACCTTC.

The chain is built from TRBV2 and TRBJ2-1, with 9 bases fitting TRBD2. Per the germline V gene, CDR1 is SNHLY and CDR2 is FYNNEI. The CDR3 spans 17 residues. V was clipped by 5 bases and J by 3 bases; unmatched bases: 11. The DNA of the CDR3 is TGTGCCAGCAGTTCATACTCCGGGACTAGCTTCTACAATGAGCAGTTCTTC. Amino acid sequence: CASSSYSGTSFYNEQFF.

The chain employs TRBV29-1 and TRBJ2-3; 16 bases are shared with TRBD2. This CDR3 is built from 16 residues. The germline V gene encodes CDR1 SQVTM and CDR2 ANQGSEA. V dropped 3 bases and J dropped 2; count of bases not matched to a gene: 2. The CDR3 is CSVEGTSGGDTDTQYF. In nucleotides, the CDR3 is TGCAGCGTTGAGGGGACTAGCGGGGGGGACACAGATACGCAGTATTTT.

The J gene is TRBJ2-1, the V gene TRBV19; 8 bases are shared with TRBD2. The CDR3 runs 15 residues. Germline values: CDR1 LNHDA, CDR2 SQIVND (reference sequence). The V gene end was trimmed by 5 bases and the J gene end by 8 bases; junction bases not matched to a gene: 11. The CDR3 sequence: CASSRGGTTFHEQFF. The CDR3 coding sequence is TGTGCCAGTAGTCGGGGGGGTACAACCTTCCATGAGCAGTTCTTC.

V gene TRBV28 combines with J gene TRBJ2-6, with a possible D match to TRBD2 (6 bases). V lost 5 bases to trimming and J lost 0 bases, with 20 bases between them. The CDR3 is 19 amino acids. The germline gives CDR1 MDHEN, CDR2 SYDVKM. CDR3 bases: TGTGCCAGCAGTAGGACATTGGGACTGCTTATCTCTGGGGCCAACGTCCTGACTTTC. It specifies CASSRTLGLLISGANVLTF.

The chain employs TRBV24-1 and TRBJ2-2; weak D call: TRBD2 (7 bases). V was trimmed by 5 bases and J by 3 bases, leaving 15 bases between them. This CDR3 is 16 amino acids long. Germline lookup yields CDR1 KGHDR and CDR2 SFDVKD. CDR3 sequence reads: CATSGASGGYTGELFF. CDR3 nucleotides: TGTGCCACCAGTGGAGCCTCGGGGGGCTACACCGGGGAGCTGTTTTTT.

The genes are TRBV9 and TRBJ1-6, with 7 bases lining up with TRBD1. The germline V gene encodes CDR1 SGDLS and CDR2 YYNGEE. CDR3 length equals 15 residues. With 0 bases clipped from V and 10 bases from J, the junction kept 7 bases outside the gene matches. CDR3 bases: TGTGCCAGCAGCGTAGAGGACAGGACAGGATCACCCCTCCACTTT. Translated: CASSVEDRTGSPLHF. Filled out from reference TRBV9 and TRBJ1-6, the complete variable domain reads DSGVTQTPKHLITATGQRVTLRCSPRSGDLSVYWYQQSLDQGLQFLIQYYNGEERAKGNILERFSAQQFPDLHSELNLSSLELGDSALYFCASSVEDRTGSPLHFGNGTRLTVT.